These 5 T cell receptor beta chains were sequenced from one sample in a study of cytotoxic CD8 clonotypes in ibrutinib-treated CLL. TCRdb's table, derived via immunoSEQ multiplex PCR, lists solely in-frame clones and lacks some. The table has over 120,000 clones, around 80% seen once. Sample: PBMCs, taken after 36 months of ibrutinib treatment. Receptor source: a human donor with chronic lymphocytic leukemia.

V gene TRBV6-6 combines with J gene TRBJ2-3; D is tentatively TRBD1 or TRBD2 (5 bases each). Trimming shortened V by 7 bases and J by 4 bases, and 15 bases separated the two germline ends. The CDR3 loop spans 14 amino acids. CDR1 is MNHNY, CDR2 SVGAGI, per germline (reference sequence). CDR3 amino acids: CASTPPGGPDTQYF. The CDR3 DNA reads TGTGCCAGCACTCCACCTGGGGGTCCAGATACGCAGTATTTT.

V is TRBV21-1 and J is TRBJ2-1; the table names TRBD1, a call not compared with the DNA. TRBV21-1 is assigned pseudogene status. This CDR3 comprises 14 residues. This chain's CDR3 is CARWGASSYNEQFF. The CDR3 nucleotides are TGTGCCAGATGGGGCGCGAGCTCCTACAATGAGCAGTTCTTC.

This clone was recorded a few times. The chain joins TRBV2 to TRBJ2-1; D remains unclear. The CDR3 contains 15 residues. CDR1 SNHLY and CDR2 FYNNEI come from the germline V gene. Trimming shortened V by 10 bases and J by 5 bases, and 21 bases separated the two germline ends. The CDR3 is CATTNGWEANNEQFF. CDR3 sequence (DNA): TGTGCCACTACGAATGGGTGGGAAGCCAACAATGAGCAGTTCTTC.

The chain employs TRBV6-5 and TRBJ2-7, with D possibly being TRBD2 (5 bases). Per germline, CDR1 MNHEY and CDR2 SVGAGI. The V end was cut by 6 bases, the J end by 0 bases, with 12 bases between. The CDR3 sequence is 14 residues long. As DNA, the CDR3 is TGTGCCAGCAGGAAATCGGGATCCTCCTACGAGCAGTACTTC. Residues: CASRKSGSSYEQYF.

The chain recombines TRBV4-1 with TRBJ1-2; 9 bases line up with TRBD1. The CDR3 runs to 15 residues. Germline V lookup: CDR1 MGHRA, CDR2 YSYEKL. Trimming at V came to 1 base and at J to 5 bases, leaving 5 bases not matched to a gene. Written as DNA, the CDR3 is TGCGCCAGCAGCCAAGGGACAGGGGAAATATATGGCTACACCTTC. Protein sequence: CASSQGTGEIYGYTF.